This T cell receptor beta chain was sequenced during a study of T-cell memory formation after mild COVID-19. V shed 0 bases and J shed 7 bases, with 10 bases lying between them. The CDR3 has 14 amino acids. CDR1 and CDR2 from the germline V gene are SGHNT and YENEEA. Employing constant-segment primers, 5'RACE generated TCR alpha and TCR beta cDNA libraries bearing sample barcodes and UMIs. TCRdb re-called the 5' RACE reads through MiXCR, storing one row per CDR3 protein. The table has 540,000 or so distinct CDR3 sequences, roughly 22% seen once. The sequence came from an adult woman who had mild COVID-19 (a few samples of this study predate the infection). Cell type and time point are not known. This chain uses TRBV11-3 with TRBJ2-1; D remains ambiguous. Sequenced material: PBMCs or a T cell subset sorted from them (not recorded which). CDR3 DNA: TGTGCCAGCAGCTTAGATCCGGAGAAGAATGAGCAGTTCTTC. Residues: CASSLDPEKNEQFF. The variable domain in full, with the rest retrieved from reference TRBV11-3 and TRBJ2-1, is EAGVVQSPRYKIIEKKQPVAFWCNPISGHNTLYWYLQNLGQGPELLIRYENEEAVDDSQLPKDRFSAERLKGVDSTLKIQPAELGDSAVYLCASSLDPEKNEQFFGPGTRLTVL.